Listed here are 5 T cell receptor beta chains from one sample, sequenced in a study of T cells in Graves' hyperthyroidism and ophthalmopathy. Researchers took RNA transcripts and amplified the TCR beta CDR3 regions from them. With the HTBI primer set, the TCR CDR3 went through a first round of RT-PCR. MiXCR, applied by TCRdb to the multiplex PCR reads, yields one record per CDR3 protein. The sample lists approximately 720,000 distinct CDR3 sequences; roughly a sixth were seen once. The sequencing input was blood. These receptors were taken from a woman aged 45 to 65 with Graves' hyperthyroidism that later progressed to Graves' ophthalmopathy.

The chain uses TRBV11-1 and TRBJ2-7; 10 nucleotides align to TRBD2. The CDR3 has 15 amino acids. Germline trimming cut 4 bases from V and 3 bases from J; bases unmatched to any gene: 6. Germline V gives CDR1 SGHAT, CDR2 FQDESV (reference sequence). The CDR3 bases are TGTGCCAGCAGCTCAAGCGGGGGGGCGTTCTACGAGCAGTACTTC. Translation gives CASSSSGGAFYEQYF.

This clonotype showed up just a few times. The genes are TRBV6-1 and TRBJ1-4; D is undetermined. V was trimmed by 5 bases and J by 8 bases, leaving 12 bases between them. The CDR3 extends over 13 amino acids. Germline values: CDR1 MNHNS, CDR2 SASEGT. The CDR3 DNA follows: TGTGCCAGCAGTTTCGGACGGATGGAAAAACTGTTTTTT. Encoded protein: CASSFGRMEKLFF.

This chain connects TRBV7-9 to TRBJ2-1; D is ambiguous. V was shortened by 2 bases and J by 6 bases, with 5 bases between the two germline ends. The germline V gene encodes CDR1 SEHNR and CDR2 FQNEAQ (reference sequence). The CDR3 extends over 12 amino acids. The CDR3 DNA reads as TGTGCCAGCAGCTTATTTAGCAATGAGCAGTTCTTC. Protein product: CASSLFSNEQFF.

The rearrangement uses TRBV20-1 and TRBJ2-7; 9 positions match TRBD1. The CDR3 length is 13 residues. The junction had 4 bases not matched to a gene; V was cut back by 5 bases and J by 2 bases. CDR1 DFQATT and CDR2 SNEGSKA come from the germline V gene (reference sequence). The CDR3 nucleotides are TGCAGTGCTGGCCGGGACAGGGCCTACGAGCAGTACTTC. It is translated as CSAGRDRAYEQYF.

To note about this clonotype: A read error may account for a junction end that differs from germline. The chain recombines TRBV7-9 with TRBJ1-1; D not resolved. CDR3 length: 11 amino acids. Per germline, CDR1 SEHNR and CDR2 FQNEAQ (reference sequence). The CDR3, as DNA: TGTGCCAGCAGCCCAAACACTGGAGCTTTCTTT. This sequence encodes CASSPNTGAFF.